The 17 T cell receptor beta chains given below trace back to one sample, sequenced in a study of blood T cells in healthy people across ages. Primers used in a second PCR of about 7 to 11 cycles were a sample-barcoded 5' primer and a J-beta primer mix. TCRdb re-analysed the 5' RACE reads in MiXCR, keeping a single row per CDR3 protein. The sample contains 800,000 to 1,300,000 distinct CDR3 sequences, around 27% of which appear only once. The sample was also reused in another study, on T cells of mothers and their children.

The sample was blood. The receptor source for this set is a girl under 10 years old in good health.

This clonotype occurred a few times. The gene calls are TRBV3-1 and TRBJ1-4; possible D gene TRBD1, 6 bases. The germline V and J ends were trimmed by 0 bases and 8 bases, with 19 bases remaining between them. This CDR3 has 17 amino acids. Germline lookup yields CDR1 LGHDT and CDR2 YNNKEL (reference sequence). The CDR3 loop is CASSQEDPTGLGEKLFF. The CDR3 DNA reads TGTGCCAGCAGCCAAGAGGACCCTACAGGGCTTGGGGAAAAACTGTTTTTT. The complete variable domain, with remaining parts taken from reference TRBV3-1 and TRBJ1-4, reads DTAVSQTPKYLVTQMGNDKSIKCEQNLGHDTMYWYKQDSKKFLKIMFSYNNKELIINETVPNRFSPKSPDKAHLNLHINSLELGDSAVYFCASSQEDPTGLGEKLFFGSGTQLSVL.

This chain joins TRBV11-2 and TRBJ2-5; D gene uncertain. The tail of the sequence fits TRBJ2-7 better, so the J call may be wrong. Germline V gene lookup returns CDR1 SGHAT and CDR2 FQNNGV. CDR3 length: 12 amino acids. The CDR3 is CASSRGVGEQYF. As DNA, the CDR3 is TGTGCCAGCAGCCGCGGAGTGGGCGAGCAGTACTTC.

This clonotype was seen more than once but under ten times. J is TRBJ2-2 and V is TRBV7-2; D is unresolved. Between the trimmed V and J ends, which lost 5 bases and 7 bases, there was a span of 17 bases. The CDR3 loop spans 15 amino acids. The V gene's germline CDR1 is SGHTA and CDR2 FQGNSA. The CDR3 region is CASSPYRATGGELFF. The CDR3 nucleotides are TGTGCCAGCAGCCCCTACCGGGCGACGGGCGGGGAGCTGTTTTTT.

The table lists this clonotype with a few counts. The V and J genes are TRBV28 and TRBJ1-1; D is possibly TRBD1 (6 bases). CDR1 is MDHEN, CDR2 SYDVKM, per germline. CDR3 length: 13 residues. The V end was cut by 6 bases, the J end by 13 bases, with 21 bases between. The CDR3 protein is CASRPRGMGDGFF. The CDR3 DNA sequence: TGTGCCAGCAGACCCAGGGGAATGGGTGACGGTTTCTTT.

This clonotype was picked up a small number of times. The chain couples TRBV20-1 to TRBJ2-5; TRBD2 agrees at 10 bases. V shed 3 bases and J 2 bases; nucleotides not matched to a gene: 12. CDR3 length: 17 residues. Germline CDR1 is DFQATT and CDR2 is SNEGSKA (reference sequence). The CDR3 coding sequence is TGCAGTGCTAGTTTAGCGGGGGGCATCGTTACTCAAGAGACCCAGTACTTC. It encodes CSASLAGGIVTQETQYF.

The genes are TRBV7-9 and TRBJ2-7; D remains unclear. CDR3 length: 13 amino acids. Trimming removed 3 bases at V and 5 bases at J, with 11 bases between. Germline CDR1 SEHNR, CDR2 FQNEAQ (reference sequence). This CDR3 is CASSLSWSDEQYF. As DNA, the CDR3 is TGTGCCAGCAGCTTGTCATGGAGTGACGAGCAGTACTTC.

This clonotype came up many times. V and J are TRBV7-2 and TRBJ2-3; D tentatively fits TRBD1 or TRBD2 (6 bases each). V gave up 5 bases and J gave up 4 bases, with 16 bases separating them. Germline assignment: CDR1 SGHTA and CDR2 FQGNSA. This CDR3 region has 15 residues. The CDR3: CASSPRLGGADTQYF. CDR3 in DNA: TGTGCCAGCAGCCCCCGCCTGGGGGGCGCAGATACGCAGTATTTT.

V and J are TRBV9 and TRBJ1-2; a weak D match, TRBD1 (5 bases). From germline, CDR1 is SGDLS and CDR2 YYNGEE. The ends were cut back, 3 bases at V and 1 base at J, with 10 bases in the middle. The CDR3 is 14 residues long. The CDR3 protein is CASSEGPFNYGYTF. The CDR3 DNA is TGTGCCAGCAGCGAGGGGCCTTTTAACTATGGCTACACCTTC.

This clonotype was observed at least ten times. The chain carries TRBV18 and TRBJ2-1; 7 bases are a match to TRBD2. Germline-derived CDR1 and CDR2 are KGHSH and LQKENI. The CDR3 is 16 residues long. The junction had 7 bases not matched to a gene; V was cut back by 5 bases and J by 0 bases. CDR3 region: CASSTPAGSSYNEQFF. The CDR3 DNA follows: TGTGCCAGCTCAACTCCAGCGGGGAGCTCCTACAATGAGCAGTTCTTC.

This clonotype was seen many times. This chain connects TRBV2 to TRBJ2-7; 9 bases map to TRBD2. The CDR3 covers 14 residues. J lost 4 bases, V lost 4 bases, and 5 bases had no gene match. Germline V gene data show CDR1 as SNHLY and CDR2 as FYNNEI. Here the CDR3 DNA reads TGTGCCAGCAGTGTATCGAGCGGGGGGTACGAGCAGTACTTC. Its protein product is CASSVSSGGYEQYF. The full variable domain, in which reference TRBV2 and TRBJ2-7 provide the parts outside the CDR3, is EPEVTQTPSHQVTQMGQEVILRCVPISNHLYFYWYRQILGQKVEFLVSFYNNEISEKSEIFDDQFSVERPDGSNFTLKIRSTKLEDSAMYFCASSVSSGGYEQYFGPGTRLTVT.

This chain joins TRBV29-1 and TRBJ1-3; unclear D gene. The CDR3 consists of 14 residues. The ends were cut back, 7 bases at V and 8 bases at J, with 21 bases in the middle. Germline V gene sequence: CDR1 SQVTM, CDR2 ANQGSEA. This CDR3 is CSACPGLHKDTIYF. CDR3 nucleotide sequence: TGCAGCGCCTGCCCAGGACTGCATAAGGACACCATATATTTT.

The genes are TRBV20-1 and TRBJ2-1, with D tentatively TRBD1 (6 bases). The CDR3 is made up of 14 amino acids. Trimming removed 5 bases from V and 1 base from J, with 12 bases in between. Germline lookup yields CDR1 DFQATT and CDR2 SNEGSKA (reference sequence). CDR3 loop: CSARIQGSYNEQFF. The CDR3, as DNA: TGCAGTGCTCGAATTCAGGGGTCCTACAATGAGCAGTTCTTC.

The gene calls are TRBV4-1 and TRBJ1-1; the match to TRBD1 covers 8 bases. Germline trimming cut 4 bases from V and 7 bases from J; bases unmatched to any gene: 8. The CDR3 covers 14 residues. The germline gives CDR1 MGHRA, CDR2 YSYEKL. The CDR3 loop reads CASSLLGTGHEAFF. The CDR3 region has the DNA TGCGCCAGCAGCCTCCTGGGGACAGGACATGAAGCTTTCTTT.

This chain links TRBV7-9 with TRBJ2-7; D uncertain. Germline V lookup: CDR1 SEHNR, CDR2 FQNEAQ (reference sequence). V dropped 6 bases and J dropped 7 bases, with 16 bases sitting between them. This CDR3 region has 13 residues. The CDR3 loop reads CASSTSAPGEQYF. Written as DNA, the CDR3 is TGTGCCAGCAGTACGTCCGCCCCCGGGGAGCAGTACTTC.

The table lists this clonotype with a few counts. A junction boundary mismatches the germline segment, possibly from a read error. The genes are TRBV29-1 and TRBJ2-3; D gene unclear. This CDR3 region has 13 residues. Germline CDR1 SQVTM, CDR2 ANQGSEA. CDR3 in DNA: TGCAGCGTTAACGAGGAAGGAAACCGGGCAGTGGATTTT. Translation: CSVNEEGNRAVDF.

This chain uses TRBV9 with TRBJ1-6; D not resolved. The CDR3 covers 14 residues. Germline CDR1 is SGDLS and CDR2 is YYNGEE. Trimming took 0 bases from V and 9 from J, leaving 10 bases between them. CDR3 DNA: TGTGCCAGCAGCGTAGGTGGAGGGATTTCACCCCTCCACTTT. The encoded protein is CASSVGGGISPLHF. Full variable domain (remainder filled in from reference TRBV9 and TRBJ1-6): DSGVTQTPKHLITATGQRVTLRCSPRSGDLSVYWYQQSLDQGLQFLIQYYNGEERAKGNILERFSAQQFPDLHSELNLSSLELGDSALYFCASSVGGGISPLHFGNGTRLTVT.

This clonotype was seen just once. V usage is TRBV2 and J usage is TRBJ2-7; no firm D call. This CDR3 has 14 residues. The germline CDR1 and CDR2 sequences are SNHLY and FYNNEI. Trimming took 4 bases from V and 5 from J, leaving 15 bases between them. The CDR3 sequence: CASSVTRRDDEQYF. DNA for the CDR3: TGTGCCAGCAGTGTGACCCGACGAGATGACGAGCAGTACTTC.